The rows below give T cell receptor beta chains drawn from one sample of a study. TCRdb re-analysed the RT-PCR reads in MiXCR, keeping a single row per CDR3 protein. The sample includes more than 550,000 distinct CDR3 sequences, 12% to 15% of them seen just once. The sequenced sample consisted of memory CD4+ T cells from blood. These receptors came from a female donor in good health, serving as a healthy control. Both conserved end residues are part of each CDR3. Expanded clones are given a class, and other clones once, few, many or no size at all.

j_call clone_size v_call cdr3_aa
TRBJ1-1 many TRBV7-9 CASSLDSLSREAFF
TRBJ1-2 many TRBV7-2 CASSRPYVNYGYTF
TRBJ1-6 many TRBV10-3 CAISESLGGADSPLHF
TRBJ2-7 many TRBV12-3/TRBV12-4 CASSLATGTGGEQYF
TRBJ2-2 - TRBV6-6 CASSRSGKNTGELFF
TRBJ1-2 - TRBV28 CASSLWGSRGEGSGYTF
TRBJ2-7 many TRBV20-1 CSARESSGRGSSYEQYF
TRBJ2-7 few TRBV6-5 CASRIEGTGHEQYF
TRBJ1-5 many TRBV15 CATSRDTGMRGNQPQHF
TRBJ1-2 - TRBV7-9 CASSLSSANYGYTF
TRBJ2-1 - TRBV14 CASSQGGAGTFNEQFF
TRBJ2-2 - TRBV20-1 CSARDWDHTGELFF
TRBJ2-1 few TRBV20-1 CSARGLVPPYNEQFF
TRBJ1-1 - TRBV7-9 CASSSGGYMNTEAFF
TRBJ1-4 once TRBV20-1 CSARDPLLESTTEKLFF
TRBJ2-5 few TRBV28 CASRPGTGIQETQYF
TRBJ2-5 few TRBV2 CASSDQRVGETQYF
TRBJ1-2 - TRBV24-1 CATSDEIGAYTF
TRBJ1-4 few TRBV6-5 CASRVGEKLFF
TRBJ1-2 few TRBV30 CASPLQGRNYGYTF
TRBJ1-2 - TRBV20-1 CRPGTGKDGYTF
TRBJ2-3 few TRBV7-3 CASSLRTGEGSDTQYF
TRBJ2-3 - TRBV24-1 CATSDPGVVGDTQYF
TRBJ2-1 many TRBV5-1 CASSDEGGQFF
TRBJ2-7 many TRBV20-1 CSAKPGQTYEQYF
TRBJ1-1 - TRBV7-6 CAIIRGGNTEAFF
TRBJ2-3 - TRBV15 CATSKGQAVDTQYF
TRBJ2-7 many TRBV6-5 CACKGTVGYEQYF
TRBJ1-1 few TRBV9 CASSVEVGNTEAFF
TRBJ2-7 - TRBV5-6 CASSAATYEQYF
TRBJ1-4 few TRBV5-1 CASSMIPGQANEKLFF
TRBJ2-7 many TRBV18 CASSPGGARVYEQYF
TRBJ2-3 few TRBV11-2 CASSLAARWNTQYF
TRBJ1-1 many TRBV6-2/TRBV6-3 CASMRVLRTEAFF
TRBJ2-1 - TRBV20-1 CSALKSFSYNEQFF
TRBJ1-2 - TRBV10-3 CAISDWGPGGYTF
TRBJ2-7 - TRBV7-2 CASSPYNSGEQYF
TRBJ2-7 many TRBV7-2 CASRELGVGEQYF
TRBJ1-5 - TRBV6-2/TRBV6-3 CASTLGGTKAQHF
TRBJ1-5 few TRBV6-1 CASSGRLGRGSNQPQHF
TRBJ1-5 few TRBV20-1 CSARQTNQPQHF
TRBJ2-7 - TRBV5-1 CASSWRDSLSYEQYF
TRBJ2-5 few TRBV20-1 CSAQQEPGGETQYF
TRBJ2-1 many TRBV9 CASSITSLSYNEQFF
TRBJ2-1 many TRBV6-2/TRBV6-3 CASSPRVGGDEQFF
TRBJ2-7 - TRBV20-1 CSASNPVSYEQYF
TRBJ1-1 few TRBV27 CASSFHDRGTEAFF
TRBJ1-5 many TRBV29-1 CSVRTQDGQPQHF
TRBJ2-2 - TRBV6-5 CASFGWDRGGELFF